These 25 T cell receptor beta chains originate from one sample sequenced in a study of cytotoxic CD8 clonotypes in ibrutinib-treated CLL. Repertoires were generated with immunoSEQ multiplex PCR, while TCRdb's copy carries only in-frame clones and drops some. Of roughly 130,000 clones in the sample, roughly 90% were seen once. This specimen was PBMCs, taken after 12 months of ibrutinib treatment. Receptors were obtained from a human donor with chronic lymphocytic leukemia.

The chain couples TRBV6-6 to TRBJ1-3; D gene unclear. Trimming removed 5 bases from V and 0 bases from J, with 8 bases in between. The germline V gene has CDR1 MNHNY and CDR2 SVGAGI (reference sequence). This CDR3 is built from 14 residues. The CDR3 DNA is TGTGCCAGCAGTCCAAGCTCCTCTGGAAACACCATATATTTT. As protein: CASSPSSSGNTIYF.

This chain links TRBV28 with TRBJ2-7; D is possibly TRBD1 (5 bases). The CDR3 sequence is 13 residues long. The V gene's germline CDR1 is MDHEN and CDR2 SYDVKM. Trimming took 2 bases from V and 2 from J, leaving 7 bases between them. The CDR3 loop reads CASSLTGTYEQYF. In nucleotides, the CDR3 is TGTGCCAGCAGTTTAACAGGTACCTACGAGCAGTACTTC.

The rearrangement uses TRBV7-9 and TRBJ2-7, with 9 bases aligning to TRBD2. Germline V gene sequence: CDR1 SEHNR, CDR2 FQNEAQ (reference sequence). V gave up 5 bases and J gave up 4 bases; unmatched junction bases: 12. The CDR3 extends over 16 amino acids. CDR3 sequence (DNA): TGTGCCAGCAGCCGCAACGGGACTAGCCGTCGATACGAGCAGTACTTC. Protein: CASSRNGTSRRYEQYF.

V and J are TRBV7-9 and TRBJ2-1, with 8 bases identical to TRBD2. Germline CDR1 reads SEHNR; CDR2 reads FQNEAQ (reference sequence). V lost 2 bases to trimming and J lost 3 bases; unmatched junction nucleotides: 6. The CDR3 is 16 residues long. CDR3 amino acids: CASSLQTSGRYNEQFF. The DNA of the CDR3 is TGTGCCAGCAGCTTACAAACTAGCGGTCGCTACAATGAGCAGTTCTTC.

This rearrangement joins TRBV5-8 to TRBJ2-2, with TRBD2 identical over 8 bases. This CDR3 is built from 15 residues. CDR1 and CDR2 from the germline V gene are SGHTS and YDEGEE. V lost 5 bases and J lost 5; bases outside the gene matches: 8. The CDR3 DNA sequence: TGTGCCAGCAGGGCTGGGACTAGACAAACCGGGGAGCTGTTTTTT. Amino acids: CASRAGTRQTGELFF.

In its sample, this clone was seen a few times. V and J are TRBV28 and TRBJ1-5, with TRBD1 as a possible D gene (6 bases). The ends were cut back, 6 bases at V and 5 bases at J, with 11 bases in the middle. CDR1 and CDR2 from the germline V gene are MDHEN and SYDVKM. The CDR3 runs 13 residues. CDR3 amino acids: CASSGTGYQPQHF. The CDR3 nucleotides read TGTGCCAGCAGCGGAACAGGGTATCAGCCCCAGCATTTT. The entire variable domain, with the rest obtained from reference TRBV28 and TRBJ1-5, is as follows: DVKVTQSSRYLVKRTGEKVFLECVQDMDHENMFWYRQDPGLGLRLIYFSYDVKMKEKGDIPEGYSVSREKKERFSLILESASTNQTSMYLCASSGTGYQPQHFGDGTRLSIL.

The V call is TRBV6-5, the J call TRBJ1-4; possibly TRBD1 for D (6 bases). Trimming pared 0 bases from V and 7 bases from J, leaving 15 bases between. CDR3 length: 16 amino acids. Germline-derived CDR1 and CDR2 are MNHEY and SVGAGI. The CDR3 is CASSYSFGGISEKLFF. The CDR3 DNA reads as TGTGCCAGCAGTTACTCGTTCGGGGGCATAAGTGAAAAACTGTTTTTT.

V gene TRBV5-1 combines with J gene TRBJ2-2; D might be TRBD1 (5 bases). The CDR3 loop spans 15 amino acids. The germline CDR1 and CDR2 sequences are SGHRS and YFSETQ. Trimming removed 3 bases at V and 0 bases at J, with 9 bases between. The CDR3 nucleotides are TGCGCCAGCAGCTGGACACGCGCGAACACCGGGGAGCTGTTTTTT. It codes for CASSWTRANTGELFF.

There are a few counts of this clone. The chain is built from TRBV18 and TRBJ1-1; D remains unclear. This CDR3 contains 14 residues. V was pared by 2 bases and J by 1 base, with 8 bases between. From germline, CDR1 is KGHSH and CDR2 LQKENI. In nucleotides, the CDR3 is TGTGCCAGCTCACCATCGTCCGGGAACACTGAAGCTTTCTTT. Translated, it gives CASSPSSGNTEAFF.

The chain has TRBV6-4 and TRBJ1-5; 7 nucleotides align to TRBD1. Germline V lookup: CDR1 MRHNA, CDR2 SNTAGT. V lost 7 bases, J lost 7 bases, and 16 bases stayed unmatched. The CDR3 contains 16 residues. The CDR3 loop reads CASISWVLGGGQPQHF. DNA for the CDR3: TGTGCCAGCATATCCTGGGTCCTCGGAGGGGGCCAGCCCCAGCATTTT.

The chain combines TRBV5-1 with TRBJ2-7; TRBD2 aligns across 9 bases. Germline-derived CDR1 and CDR2 are SGHRS and YFSETQ. V lost 0 bases to trimming and J lost 1 base; unmatched junction nucleotides: 2. The CDR3 totals 15 residues. As DNA, the CDR3 is TGCGCCAGCAGCTTGGCCCTAGCGGGATCCTACGAGCAGTACTTC. Its protein is CASSLALAGSYEQYF.

This chain uses TRBV28 with TRBJ2-7, with D unclear. Germline CDR1 reads MDHEN; CDR2 reads SYDVKM. The CDR3 is made up of 14 amino acids. Trimming removed 2 bases from V and 3 bases from J, with 11 bases in between. The CDR3 region has the DNA TGTGCCAGCAGTTTAGTGCTTCGGTTCTACGAGCAGTACTTC. Translation gives CASSLVLRFYEQYF.

The chain links TRBV7-6 to TRBJ2-1, with 9 bases aligning to TRBD1. In germline, CDR1 is SGHVS, CDR2 FNYEAQ. V lost 5 bases and J lost 0; bases outside the gene matches: 2. The CDR3 extends over 15 amino acids. The CDR3 loop is CASSKTGGSYNEQFF. The CDR3 DNA is TGTGCCAGCAGCAAGACAGGGGGCTCCTACAATGAGCAGTTCTTC. Drawing the rest from reference TRBV7-6 and TRBJ2-1, the complete variable domain is GAGVSQSPRYKVTKRGQDVALRCDPISGHVSLYWYRQALGQGPEFLTYFNYEAQQDKSGLPNDRFSAERPEGSISTLTIQRTEQRDSAMYRCASSKTGGSYNEQFFGPGTRLTVL.

The rearrangement joins TRBV6-1 to TRBJ2-5, with 12 nucleotides matching TRBD2. V shed 10 bases, J shed 5 bases, and the junction held 11 bases outside the gene matches. CDR3 length: 15 residues. Germline V gives CDR1 MNHNS, CDR2 SASEGT. CDR3 protein: CATQSLAGGRETQYF. The CDR3 DNA is TGTGCCACCCAATCTCTAGCGGGAGGGAGGGAGACCCAGTACTTC.

The V gene is TRBV11-1, the J gene TRBJ2-5; tentative D call: TRBD1 (6 bases). The CDR3 length is 15 residues. Germline V gives CDR1 SGHAT, CDR2 FQDESV (reference sequence). V lost 5 bases, J lost 1 base, and 14 bases lay in between. CDR3 in DNA: TGTGCCAGCAGCCCCCGGACAGAATCCCAAGAGACCCAGTACTTC. The encoded protein is CASSPRTESQETQYF.

CDR3 sequence (DNA): TGTGCCAGCAGCTTTCGGGACAGGGCCTCTGGAAACACCATATATTTT. It is translated as CASSFRDRASGNTIYF. The gene calls are TRBV11-3 and TRBJ1-3; 9 bases match TRBD1. Germline CDR1 SGHNT, CDR2 YENEEA. V lost 3 bases, J lost 0 bases, and 3 bases stayed unmatched. This CDR3 has 16 residues.

This chain connects TRBV19 to TRBJ1-1, with unresolved D. The CDR3 runs 14 residues. V lost 3 bases, J lost 2 bases, and 10 bases lay in between. Germline assignment: CDR1 LNHDA and CDR2 SQIVND (reference sequence). For the CDR3, the DNA is TGTGCCAGTAGTATCGGGTTCCAAAACACTGAAGCTTTCTTT. As protein: CASSIGFQNTEAFF. Combining the CDR3 with reference TRBV19 and TRBJ1-1 gives the whole variable domain DGGITQSPKYLFRKEGQNVTLSCEQNLNHDAMYWYRQDPGQGLRLIYYSQIVNDFQKGDIAEGYSVSREKKESFPLTVTSAQKNPTAFYLCASSIGFQNTEAFFGQGTRLTVV.

The chain employs TRBV5-1 and TRBJ2-1, with D possibly TRBD1 on 6 matching bases. V lost 0 bases, J lost 4 bases, and 11 bases lay in between. CDR1 SGHRS and CDR2 YFSETQ come from the germline V gene. This CDR3 region has 15 residues. The CDR3 nucleotides are TGCGCCAGCAGCTTGGCCGCAGGGGATTACAATGAGCAGTTCTTC. Its translation is CASSLAAGDYNEQFF.

The chain uses TRBV13 and TRBJ2-3; tentatively, D is TRBD1 or TRBD2 (5 bases each). The CDR3 extends over 15 amino acids. The germline V gene has CDR1 PRHDT and CDR2 FYEKMQ (reference sequence). Trimming shortened V by 3 bases and J by 0 bases, and 10 bases separated the two germline ends. This CDR3 is CASSFRGPSTDTQYF. In nucleotides, the CDR3 is TGTGCCAGCAGCTTCCGGGGACCTAGCACAGATACGCAGTATTTT.

The rearrangement uses TRBV5-1 and TRBJ2-2; TRBD1 matches at 8 bases. The germline V gene encodes CDR1 SGHRS and CDR2 YFSETQ. The length of the CDR3 is 15 residues. Losses at the gene ends were 1 base for V and 5 bases for J; bases not matched to a gene: 4. CDR3 amino acids: CASSLWQGATGELFF. DNA of the CDR3: TGCGCCAGCAGCTTGTGGCAGGGGGCGACCGGGGAGCTGTTTTTT.

V is TRBV4-1 and J is TRBJ2-5; TRBD1 matches at 7 bases. The trim removed 1 base at V and 5 bases at J, leaving 7 bases unmatched. Germline-derived CDR1 and CDR2 are MGHRA and YSYEKL. The CDR3 contains 15 residues. The CDR3: CASSQGQGVSETQYF. The CDR3 bases are TGCGCCAGCAGCCAAGGGCAGGGGGTATCGGAGACCCAGTACTTC.

The rearrangement links TRBV19 to TRBJ2-1; 7 positions agree with TRBD2. CDR1 is LNHDA, CDR2 SQIVND, per germline (reference sequence). CDR3 length: 15 residues. Trimming removed 5 bases from V and 8 bases from J; junction bases left unmatched: 12. The CDR3 DNA sequence: TGTGCCAGTAGTCCCATCTGGGAGGGTACGGATGAGCAGTTCTTC. Amino acid sequence: CASSPIWEGTDEQFF.

The CDR3 reads CASSPGLRVSQETQYF. DNA of the CDR3: TGTGCCAGCAGTCCTGGCCTCCGGGTTTCCCAAGAGACCCAGTACTTC. The V and J genes are TRBV27 and TRBJ2-5; D not certain. Germline V CDR1 and CDR2: MNHEY, SMNVEV (reference sequence). V was trimmed by 5 bases and J by 1 base, leaving 17 bases between them. CDR3 length: 16 residues.

The chain joins TRBV27 to TRBJ2-5; D gene uncertain. This CDR3 region has 17 residues. The germline CDR1 and CDR2 sequences are MNHEY and SMNVEV (reference sequence). V lost 4 bases and J 0 bases, leaving 18 bases between the germline ends. CDR3 protein: CASSSTPNTGYQETQYF. For the CDR3, the DNA is TGTGCCAGCAGTTCTACCCCCAATACTGGCTACCAAGAGACCCAGTACTTC.

The CDR3 loop is CASPGGGNTGELFF. The CDR3 DNA sequence: TGTGCCAGCCCCGGGGGAGGGAACACCGGGGAGCTGTTTTTT. The chain links TRBV7-9 to TRBJ2-2; D perhaps matches TRBD2 (6 bases). V shed 8 bases and J shed 1 base, with 11 bases lying between them. This CDR3 spans 14 amino acids. Germline CDR1 reads SEHNR; CDR2 reads FQNEAQ (reference sequence).